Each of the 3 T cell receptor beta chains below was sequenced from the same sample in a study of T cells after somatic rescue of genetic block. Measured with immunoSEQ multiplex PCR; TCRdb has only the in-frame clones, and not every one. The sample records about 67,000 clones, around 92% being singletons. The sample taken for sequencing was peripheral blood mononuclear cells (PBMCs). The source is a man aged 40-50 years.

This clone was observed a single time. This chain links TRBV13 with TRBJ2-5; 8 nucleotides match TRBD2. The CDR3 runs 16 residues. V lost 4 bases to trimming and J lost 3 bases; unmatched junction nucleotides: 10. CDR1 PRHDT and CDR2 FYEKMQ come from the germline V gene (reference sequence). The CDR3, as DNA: TGTGCCAGCAGCTCCGCGAGCGGGGGCCTTAAAGAGACCCAGTACTTC. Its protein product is CASSSASGGLKETQYF.

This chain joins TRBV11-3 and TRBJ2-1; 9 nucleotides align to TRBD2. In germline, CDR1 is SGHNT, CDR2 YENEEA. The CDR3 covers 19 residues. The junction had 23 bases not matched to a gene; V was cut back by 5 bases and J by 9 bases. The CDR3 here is CASSHPTSSREGLRGEQFF. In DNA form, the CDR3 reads TGTGCCAGCAGCCATCCCACTAGCTCGCGGGAGGGCCTACGGGGTGAGCAGTTCTTC.

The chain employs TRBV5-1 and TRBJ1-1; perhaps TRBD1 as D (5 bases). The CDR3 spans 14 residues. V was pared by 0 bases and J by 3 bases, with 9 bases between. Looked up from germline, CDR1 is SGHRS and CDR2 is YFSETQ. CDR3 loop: CASSLDPGDTEAFF. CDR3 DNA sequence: TGCGCCAGCAGCTTGGATCCGGGGGACACTGAAGCTTTCTTT.